This TCR beta chain was sequenced during a study of blood T cell repertoires in COVID-19. Study details: Some COVID-19 samples were acute and others convalescent; all came from the United States, Italy and Spain. In each case, the material was cDNA or gDNA derived from T cells, B-cell-depleted T cells, or PBMCs.

In the original workflow: It was from reference gene primer amplification that nucleated cell counts were estimated. Clones were sequenced by immunoSEQ multiplex PCR, and TCRdb holds only the in-frame ones, with some missing. V and J calls and clone size are copied from that table; D and trimming were computed from the DNA. Of about 80,000 clones detected, roughly 79% appear once; the ten largest clones hold less than 20%. This CDR3 is 14 amino acids long. CDR1 KGHSH and CDR2 LQKENI come from the germline V gene. V lost 3 bases and J lost 5, with 10 bases in between. Sequenced material: peripheral blood. This sequence joins TRBV18 and TRBJ1-4; D gene ambiguous. The receptor was derived from a human donor in a cohort sampled during active COVID-19. DNA for the CDR3: TGTGCCAGCTCACCGCAACTCGGGAATGAAAAACTGTTTTTT. Its protein is CASSPQLGNEKLFF. The full variable domain, its missing parts supplied by reference TRBV18 and TRBJ1-4, is NAGVMQNPRHLVRRRGQEARLRCSPMKGHSHVYWYRQLPEEGLKFMVYLQKENIIDESGMPKERFSAEFPKEGPSILRIQQVVRGDSAAYFCASSPQLGNEKLFFGSGTQLSVL.